This T cell receptor beta chain was obtained from a study of T cell responses to AZD1222 COVID-19 vaccine. Second doses that came at about 4 or about 12 weeks were put together. A word on this clone: Its antigen is unknown.

The method was immunoSEQ multiplex PCR; TCRdb's version includes in-frame clones alone and lacks a portion of them. The profile shows some 150,000 clones, roughly 87% of them singletons. Broader study findings: Reportedly, nearly half of unique spike TCRs recognized epitopes outside B.1.351/B.1.1.7 mutations.

The CDR3 sequence is 11 residues long. Germline assignment: CDR1 MGHDK and CDR2 SYGVNS. Deletions cut 8 bases from V and 4 bases from J, with 8 bases between. V and J are TRBV25-1 and TRBJ2-5; D remains ambiguous. The sequencing here drew on peripheral blood, taken 28 days after the second AZD1222 dose. The TCR was taken from an adult who received the AZD1222 COVID-19 vaccine. As DNA, the CDR3 is TGTGCCAGCGACCCAGGAGAGACCCAGTACTTC. Its protein product is CASDPGETQYF. Variable domain in full (rest from reference TRBV25-1 and TRBJ2-5): EADIYQTPRYLVIGTGKKITLECSQTMGHDKMYWYQQDPGMELHLIHYSYGVNSTEKGDLSSESTVSRIRTEHFPLTLESARPSHTSQYLCASDPGETQYFGPGTRLLVL.